The present T cell receptor (beta chain) was sequenced within a study of tumor-infiltrating lymphocytes in primary liver carcinoma. The study's findings and limits: Tumor-blood pairs (like tumor-adjacent pairs) overlapped less than tumor region pairs did.

Each 20-30 mg portion of unsorted bulk tissue served as the source for co-extraction of RNA and DNA. Enrolled patients were chronically infected with HBV and treatment-naive. TCR beta cDNA came from 400 to 500 ng total RNA, primed with a constant-region primer. It was through three nested multiplex PCR rounds of slightly modified ARM-PCR that TCR beta libraries arose. Two initial PCR rounds of about 10 cycles each paired TRBV1-TRBV30 forward primers with a C-beta reverse primer. TCRdb ran MiXCR on the multiplex PCR reads and lists one entry per CDR3 protein. Here the sample spans approximately 45,000 distinct CDR3 sequences, about 75% being singletons. The CDR3 loop spans 14 amino acids. V gave up 6 bases and J gave up 9 bases, with 20 bases separating them. Remarks on this clonotype: What it binds is unknown.

This TCR was sampled from a woman in her 30s with primary liver carcinoma and hepatitis B virus infection. The chain uses TRBV12-3 or TRBV12-4 and TRBJ2-5; a possible D gene is TRBD2 (7 bases). The sample taken for sequencing was tumor-adjacent normal liver tissue. CDR3 sequence: CASSPAPKGGAQYF. The CDR3 nucleotides read TGTGCCAGCAGCCCGGCCCCGAAAGGGGGGGCCCAGTACTTC.